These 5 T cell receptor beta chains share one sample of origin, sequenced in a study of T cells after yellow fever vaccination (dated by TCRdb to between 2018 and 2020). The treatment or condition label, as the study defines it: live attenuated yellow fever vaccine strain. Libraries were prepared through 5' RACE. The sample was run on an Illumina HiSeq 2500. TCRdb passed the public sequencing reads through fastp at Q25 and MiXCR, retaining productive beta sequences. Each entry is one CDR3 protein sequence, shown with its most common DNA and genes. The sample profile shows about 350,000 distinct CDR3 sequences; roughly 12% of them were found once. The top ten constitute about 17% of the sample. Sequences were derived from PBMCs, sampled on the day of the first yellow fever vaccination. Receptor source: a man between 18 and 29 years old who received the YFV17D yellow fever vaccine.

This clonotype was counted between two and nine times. DNA of the CDR3: TGTGCCAGCAGTTCCGAGCGGGGGGCCTACAATGAGCAGTTCTTC. This translates into CASSSERGAYNEQFF. The rearrangement joins TRBV7-2 to TRBJ2-1, with TRBD2 matching 9 bases. Unmatched junction bases numbered 5, after V lost 6 bases and J lost 2 bases. The germline gives CDR1 SGHTA, CDR2 FQGNSA. The CDR3 runs 15 residues.

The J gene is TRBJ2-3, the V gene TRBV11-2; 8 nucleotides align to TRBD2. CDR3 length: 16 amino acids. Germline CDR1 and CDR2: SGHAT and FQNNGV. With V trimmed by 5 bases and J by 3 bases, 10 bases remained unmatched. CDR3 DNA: TGTGCCAGCAGCCGTAAAACGGGGGGGACGACAGATACGCAGTATTTT. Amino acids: CASSRKTGGTTDTQYF.

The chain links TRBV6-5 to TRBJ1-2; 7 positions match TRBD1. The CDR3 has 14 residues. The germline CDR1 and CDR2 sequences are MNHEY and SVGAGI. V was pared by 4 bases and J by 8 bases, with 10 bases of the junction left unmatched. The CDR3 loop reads CASSSQGTYIGYTF. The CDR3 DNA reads TGTGCCAGCAGTTCACAGGGGACATACATAGGCTACACCTTC.

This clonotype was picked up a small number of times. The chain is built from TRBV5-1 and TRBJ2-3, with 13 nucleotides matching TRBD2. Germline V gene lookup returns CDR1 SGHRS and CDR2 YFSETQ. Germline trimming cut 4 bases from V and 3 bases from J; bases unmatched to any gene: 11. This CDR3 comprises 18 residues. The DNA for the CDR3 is TGCGCCAGCAGCAACGGATTGACTAGCGGGGGGTTGACAGATACGCAGTATTTT. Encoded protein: CASSNGLTSGGLTDTQYF.

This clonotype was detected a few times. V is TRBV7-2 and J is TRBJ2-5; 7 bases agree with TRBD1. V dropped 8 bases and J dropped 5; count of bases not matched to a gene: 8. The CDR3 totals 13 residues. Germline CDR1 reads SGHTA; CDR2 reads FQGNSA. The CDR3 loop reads CASSGSQGETQYF. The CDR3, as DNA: TGTGCCAGCTCCGGATCACAGGGGGAGACCCAGTACTTC.